One sample yielded the 32 T cell receptor beta chains listed below, sequenced in a study of cytomegalovirus exposure and HLA in healthy donors (dated by TCRdb to about 2017). Libraries were prepared through the immunoSEQ multiplex PCR assay. In its TCRdb copy, this immuneACCESS table keeps in-frame sequences only and misses some clones. Where compared with another copy, unresolved V genes explain less than half of these, and the others have no known cause. The sample table records roughly 77,000 clones; roughly 96% of these occur just once. Of the sample, roughly 0.75% falls within the top ten clones. The sample was PBMCs. The origin of the receptors is a woman in her late teens or twenties in good health and CMV-seronegative.

The rearrangement joins TRBV28 to TRBJ2-7; TRBD2 is a possible D gene (6 bases). There are 12 residues in the CDR3. Per germline, CDR1 MDHEN and CDR2 SYDVKM. Trimming removed 6 bases from V and 3 bases from J, with 9 bases in between. For the CDR3, the DNA is TGTGCCAGCAGGTGGGGGGTCTACGAGCAGTACTTC. This gives the protein CASRWGVYEQYF.

The CDR3 is CASSLGRTKDYEQYF. The CDR3 region has the DNA TGTGCCAGCAGCTTAGGACGGACTAAAGACTACGAGCAGTACTTC. The chain uses TRBV7-2 and TRBJ2-7, with D possibly being TRBD2 (6 bases). V lost 1 base, J lost 3 bases, and 13 bases lay in between. The CDR3 is 15 residues long. Germline CDR1 is SGHTA and CDR2 is FQGNSA.

V and J are TRBV7-9 and TRBJ1-6, with D possibly matching TRBD1 (5 bases). The CDR3 spans 14 residues. Trimming took off 10 bases at V and 5 bases at J, with 15 bases between the two ends. The V gene's germline CDR1 is SEHNR and CDR2 FQNEAQ (reference sequence). The CDR3 bases are TGTGCCATCCCGGAGGGGAGTGATAATTCACCCCTCCACTTT. Protein product: CAIPEGSDNSPLHF.

The J gene is TRBJ2-1, the V gene TRBV7-9; 7 positions agree with TRBD2. CDR1 and CDR2 from the germline V gene are SEHNR and FQNEAQ (reference sequence). The CDR3 covers 15 residues. V was pared by 4 bases and J by 1 base, with 4 bases of the junction left unmatched. The CDR3 region is CASSWGGESYNEQFF. CDR3 DNA: TGTGCCAGCAGCTGGGGGGGAGAATCCTACAATGAGCAGTTCTTC. The full variable domain, rest sourced from reference TRBV7-9 and TRBJ2-1, is DTGVSQNPRHKITKRGQNVTFRCDPISEHNRLYWYRQTLGQGPEFLTYFQNEAQLEKSRLLSDRFSAERPKGSFSTLEIQRTEQGDSAMYLCASSWGGESYNEQFFGPGTRLTVL.

The genes are TRBV6-5 and TRBJ2-3; 7 positions agree with TRBD1. V shed 3 bases and J 2 bases; nucleotides not matched to a gene: 5. This CDR3 contains 15 residues. Per the germline V gene, CDR1 is MNHEY and CDR2 is SVGAGI. For the CDR3, the DNA is TGTGCCAGCAGTTATACAGGGGCGGACACAGATACGCAGTATTTT. Translating it yields CASSYTGADTDTQYF.

The chain has TRBV5-4 and TRBJ2-1; possible D gene TRBD1, 5 bases. This CDR3 is built from 17 residues. The V end was cut by 4 bases, the J end by 7 bases, with 24 bases between. Germline CDR1 SGHNT, CDR2 YYREEE (reference sequence). In DNA form, the CDR3 reads TGTGCCAGCAGCCATGGGCAGGGCCCGGCTCAAAGGAATGAGCAGTTCTTC. Amino acid sequence: CASSHGQGPAQRNEQFF.

V is TRBV7-9 and J is TRBJ1-1, with 7 bases aligning to TRBD1. The ends lost 6 bases at V and 6 bases at J; junction bases unmatched: 7. CDR1 is SEHNR and CDR2 is FQNEAQ in the germline V gene (reference sequence). The CDR3 has 13 residues. The CDR3 DNA is TGTGCCAGCAGGAGAACAGGGGCCGCTGAAGCTTTCTTT. Its translation is CASRRTGAAEAFF.

V and J are TRBV30 and TRBJ2-7; 8 nucleotides line up with TRBD2. This CDR3 is built from 13 residues. J gave up 3 bases and V 7 bases, and 8 bases lay outside the gene matches. Germline V lookup: CDR1 GTSNPN, CDR2 SVGIG (reference sequence). As DNA, the CDR3 is TGTGCCTACCAGCGGGAGATGGGCTACGAGCAGTACTTC. Residues: CAYQREMGYEQYF.

The chain links TRBV7-2 to TRBJ2-1; 9 bases fit TRBD2. CDR1 and CDR2 from the germline V gene are SGHTA and FQGNSA. Unmatched junction bases numbered 5, after V lost 0 bases and J lost 5 bases. This CDR3 contains 16 residues. CDR3 sequence: CASSLAGTSSNNEQFF. DNA of the CDR3: TGTGCCAGCAGCTTAGCGGGGACTAGCAGCAACAATGAGCAGTTCTTC. Based on the CDR3 plus reference TRBV7-2 and TRBJ2-1, the full variable domain is GAGVSQSPSNKVTEKGKDVELRCDPISGHTALYWYRQSLGQGLEFLIYFQGNSAPDKSGLPSDRFSAERTGGSVSTLTIQRTQQEDSAVYLCASSLAGTSSNNEQFFGPGTRLTVL.

This rearrangement joins TRBV6-5 to TRBJ1-1; D possibly corresponds to TRBD1 (5 bases). Germline V lookup: CDR1 MNHEY, CDR2 SVGAGI. The germline V and J ends were trimmed by 2 bases and 5 bases, with 12 bases remaining between them. The CDR3 has 14 residues. DNA for the CDR3: TGTGCCAGCAGTTACGGGGCTTTTGGGACTGAAGCTTTCTTT. Translation gives CASSYGAFGTEAFF.

Regarding this clone: The junction does not match germline at one end; this may be a read error. The CDR3 coding sequence is TGTGCCAGCAAGGGGGTTCTAGGTTATGACTACACCTTC. This sequence encodes CASKGVLGYDYTF. The chain carries TRBV27 and TRBJ1-2; tentative D call: TRBD1 (6 bases). The CDR3 extends over 13 amino acids. Germline V gives CDR1 MNHEY, CDR2 SMNVEV (reference sequence).

The chain employs TRBV29-1 and TRBJ2-2; 13 bases align to TRBD2. This CDR3 contains 16 residues. Germline V lookup: CDR1 SQVTM, CDR2 ANQGSEA. V trimming: 7 bases; J trimming: 6 bases; junction bases outside the gene matches: 11. The CDR3 sequence: CSGQLAGGPGAGELFF. The CDR3, as DNA: TGCAGCGGCCAACTAGCGGGAGGGCCGGGGGCCGGGGAGCTGTTTTTT.

The chain recombines TRBV5-6 with TRBJ2-1, with D possibly matching TRBD1 (6 bases). CDR1 is SGHDT and CDR2 is YYEEEE in the germline V gene. With 5 bases removed from V and 4 bases from J, the gap between germline ends came to 10 bases. The CDR3 runs 13 residues. DNA of the CDR3: TGTGCCAGCAGAGAACAGGGTTACAATGAGCAGTTCTTC. Its translation: CASREQGYNEQFF.

The chain has TRBV4-1 and TRBJ1-5; tentatively, D is TRBD1 (5 bases). CDR1 and CDR2 from the germline V gene are MGHRA and YSYEKL. The germline V and J ends were trimmed by 3 bases and 9 bases, with 9 bases remaining between them. The CDR3 runs 12 residues. The CDR3 here is CASSHGGMPQHF. In nucleotides, the CDR3 is TGCGCCAGCAGCCACGGGGGTATGCCCCAGCATTTT.

The rearrangement links TRBV27 to TRBJ2-7, with a possible D match to TRBD1 (6 bases). Germline V gene data show CDR1 as MNHEY and CDR2 as SMNVEV (reference sequence). V gave up 4 bases and J gave up 3 bases, with 10 bases separating them. This CDR3 has 13 residues. The CDR3 is CASSYGQLYEQYF. CDR3 coding DNA: TGTGCCAGCAGTTATGGACAGCTCTACGAGCAGTACTTC.

The chain is built from TRBV5-1 and TRBJ2-1, with unresolved D. Between the trimmed V and J ends, which lost 0 bases and 7 bases, there was a span of 8 bases. The CDR3 is made up of 13 amino acids. In germline, CDR1 is SGHRS, CDR2 YFSETQ. DNA of the CDR3: TGCGCCAGCAGCTTGGGGGCCAGGAATGAGCAGTTCTTC. This translates into CASSLGARNEQFF.

V and J are TRBV7-2 and TRBJ2-3; 13 nucleotides match TRBD2. This CDR3 is built from 16 residues. The germline gives CDR1 SGHTA, CDR2 FQGNSA. V gave up 5 bases and J gave up 6 bases; unmatched junction bases: 8. The CDR3 spells CASSRTSGSGRDTQYF. DNA of the CDR3: TGTGCCAGCAGCCGGACTAGCGGGAGCGGGCGGGATACGCAGTATTTT.

This rearrangement joins TRBV7-9 to TRBJ2-3, with 9 bases matching TRBD1. Germline CDR1 and CDR2: SEHNR and FQNEAQ (reference sequence). V was pared by 5 bases and J by 5 bases, with 14 bases of the junction left unmatched. CDR3 length equals 17 residues. The CDR3 sequence is CASSLPAGTGLGDTQYF. The DNA for the CDR3 is TGTGCCAGCAGCCTGCCCGCCGGGACAGGGTTAGGAGATACGCAGTATTTT.

The CDR3 region has the DNA TGTGCCAGCACCGAGCGGGGTGGCAGGTTCTTTGAGCAGTACTTC. This translates into CASTERGGRFFEQYF. The chain joins TRBV27 to TRBJ2-7; 7 positions match TRBD2. In germline, CDR1 is MNHEY, CDR2 SMNVEV (reference sequence). With 7 bases clipped from V and 7 bases from J, the junction kept 16 bases outside the gene matches. The CDR3 extends over 15 amino acids.

This chain connects TRBV28 to TRBJ1-4; D gene uncertain. Deletions cut 3 bases from V and 3 bases from J, with 8 bases between. Germline CDR1 and CDR2: MDHEN and SYDVKM. The length of the CDR3 is 14 residues. CDR3 DNA sequence: TGTGCCAGCAGTTTGGGTACAGCTAATGAAAAACTGTTTTTT. Amino acid sequence: CASSLGTANEKLFF. The whole variable domain, filled in from reference TRBV28 and TRBJ1-4, reads DVKVTQSSRYLVKRTGEKVFLECVQDMDHENMFWYRQDPGLGLRLIYFSYDVKMKEKGDIPEGYSVSREKKERFSLILESASTNQTSMYLCASSLGTANEKLFFGSGTQLSVL.

The chain uses TRBV7-9 and TRBJ2-7; 7 bases map to TRBD1. V lost 1 base, J lost 3 bases, and 3 bases stayed unmatched. Germline CDR1 and CDR2: SEHNR and FQNEAQ (reference sequence). CDR3 length equals 14 residues. The CDR3 region is CASSLDRGDYEQYF. CDR3 DNA: TGTGCCAGCAGCTTAGACAGGGGAGACTACGAGCAGTACTTC.

The genes are TRBV9 and TRBJ1-3; tentatively, D is TRBD1 (6 bases). The V end lost 0 bases, the J end lost 0 bases, and 7 bases lay between the germline ends. Per germline, CDR1 SGDLS and CDR2 YYNGEE. The CDR3 runs to 15 residues. This CDR3 reads CASSVGGHSGNTIYF. CDR3 DNA sequence: TGTGCCAGCAGCGTAGGGGGACACTCTGGAAACACCATATATTTT.

The chain has TRBV7-2 and TRBJ1-3, with a possible D match to TRBD1 (5 bases). The ends were cut back, 5 bases at V and 0 bases at J, with 11 bases in the middle. Germline V lookup: CDR1 SGHTA, CDR2 FQGNSA. This CDR3 has 15 residues. CDR3 in DNA: TGTGCCAGCAGCCCACAGGAGAGCTCTGGAAACACCATATATTTT. It encodes CASSPQESSGNTIYF.

V is TRBV7-9 and J is TRBJ2-3; TRBD1 might be the D (5 bases). Germline assignment: CDR1 SEHNR and CDR2 FQNEAQ (reference sequence). The CDR3 extends over 12 amino acids. V shed 6 bases and J shed 4 bases, with 8 bases lying between them. DNA for the CDR3: TGTGCCAGCAGGGGGCCTTCAGATACGCAGTATTTT. It translates to CASRGPSDTQYF.

This clone occurred a few times. The chain uses TRBV12-5 and TRBJ1-5; D not certain. Trimming left V 6 bases short and J 13 bases short, with 16 bases between. The length of the CDR3 is 12 residues. Germline V gives CDR1 LGHNT, CDR2 FRNRAP. Written as DNA, the CDR3 is TGTGCTAGTGGCCCCGACCTGGGCAAGCAGCATTTT. This translates into CASGPDLGKQHF.

The chain carries TRBV18 and TRBJ1-5; tentative D call: TRBD1 (5 bases). The V gene lost 1 base and the J gene lost 6 bases, with 13 bases spanning the gap. This CDR3 has 15 amino acids. Germline V gene data show CDR1 as KGHSH and CDR2 as LQKENI. The CDR3 DNA is TGTGCCAGCTCACCACAGTCGCAGGGTGGTCAGCCCCAGCATTTT. Residues: CASSPQSQGGQPQHF.

This chain uses TRBV7-2 with TRBJ1-1; weak D call: TRBD1 (5 bases). The V end was cut by 2 bases, the J end by 5 bases, with 12 bases between. The CDR3 is 14 amino acids. The germline gives CDR1 SGHTA, CDR2 FQGNSA. CDR3 sequence: CASSLMQKGTEAFF. For the CDR3, the DNA is TGTGCCAGCAGCTTAATGCAAAAGGGGACTGAAGCTTTCTTT.

The chain joins TRBV6-5 to TRBJ2-1; 9 bases agree with TRBD2. The V gene end was trimmed by 7 bases and the J gene end by 3 bases; junction bases not matched to a gene: 7. The CDR3 extends over 15 amino acids. CDR1 and CDR2 from the germline V gene are MNHEY and SVGAGI. CDR3: CASTFAGGLYNEQFF. In DNA, the CDR3 is TGTGCCAGCACCTTTGCGGGGGGGCTCTACAATGAGCAGTTCTTC.

This chain connects TRBV11-2 to TRBJ1-5; a weak D match, TRBD1 (6 bases). V was trimmed by 1 base and J by 0 bases, leaving 10 bases between them. CDR1 and CDR2 from the germline V gene are SGHAT and FQNNGV. The CDR3 is made up of 16 amino acids. The CDR3 region has the DNA TGTGCCAGCAGCTTAGTGACAGGCATTAGCAATCAGCCCCAGCATTTT. Translation gives CASSLVTGISNQPQHF.

In its sample, this clone was seen a few times. The chain joins TRBV5-1 to TRBJ2-1, with D possibly being TRBD1 (6 bases). The CDR3 sequence is 13 residues long. The germline V and J ends were trimmed by 3 bases and 4 bases, with 8 bases remaining between them. CDR1 is SGHRS, CDR2 YFSETQ, per germline. CDR3 bases: TGCGCCAGCAGCTCGGACAGTTACAATGAGCAGTTCTTC. Translation gives CASSSDSYNEQFF.

This chain connects TRBV5-1 to TRBJ2-7; D is possibly TRBD2 (7 bases). From germline, CDR1 is SGHRS and CDR2 YFSETQ. Trimming shortened V by 4 bases and J by 3 bases, and 14 bases separated the two germline ends. CDR3 length equals 14 residues. CDR3 DNA: TGCGCCAGCAGCGGGGGGGGCTTCGACTACGAGCAGTACTTC. It encodes CASSGGGFDYEQYF.

The V gene is TRBV7-9, the J gene TRBJ2-3; 9 positions agree with TRBD1. V was clipped by 4 bases and J by 2 bases; unmatched bases: 7. Per germline, CDR1 SEHNR and CDR2 FQNEAQ (reference sequence). The CDR3 is 16 residues long. The CDR3 sequence is CASSSGQGTNTDTQYF. In nucleotides, the CDR3 is TGTGCCAGCAGCTCCGGACAGGGGACGAACACAGATACGCAGTATTTT.